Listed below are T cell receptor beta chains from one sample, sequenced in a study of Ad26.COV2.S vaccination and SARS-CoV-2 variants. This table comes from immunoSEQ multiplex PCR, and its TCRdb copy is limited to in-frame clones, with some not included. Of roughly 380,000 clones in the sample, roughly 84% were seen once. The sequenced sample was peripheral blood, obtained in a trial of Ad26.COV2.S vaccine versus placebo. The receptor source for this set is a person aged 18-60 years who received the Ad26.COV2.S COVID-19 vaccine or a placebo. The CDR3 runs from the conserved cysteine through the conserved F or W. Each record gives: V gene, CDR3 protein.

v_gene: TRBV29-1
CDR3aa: CSVDTGQGVITTDTQYF

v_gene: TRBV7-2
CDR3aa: CASSPGGNRGYTF

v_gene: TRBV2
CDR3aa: CASRAGWQTYGYTF

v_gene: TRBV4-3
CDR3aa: CASSPGVNYGYTF

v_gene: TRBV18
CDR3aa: CASSPLGTSDGEQFF

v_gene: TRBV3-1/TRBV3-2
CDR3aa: CASSQSGPQAETQYF

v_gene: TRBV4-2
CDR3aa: CASSQEGGSSGGVNTQYF

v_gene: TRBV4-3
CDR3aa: CASSPSRLTYNEQFF

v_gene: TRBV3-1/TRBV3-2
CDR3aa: CASSQGLGTEAFF

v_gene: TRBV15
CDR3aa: CATSRVGYQPQHF

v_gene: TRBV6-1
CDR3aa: CASSEGFELLGAWGQYF

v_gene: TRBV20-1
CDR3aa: CSASSRPGEQFF

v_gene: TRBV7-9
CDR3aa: CASNKGPNEKLFF

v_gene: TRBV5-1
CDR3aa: CASSLSTGEVSPLHF

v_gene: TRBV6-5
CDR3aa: CASSGTYSADTQYF

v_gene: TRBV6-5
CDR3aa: CASSPRGGETQYF

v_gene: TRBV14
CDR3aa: CASSLQGARGANVLTF

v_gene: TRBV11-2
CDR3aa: CASSRNFPSGNTIYF

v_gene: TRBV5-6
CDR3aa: CASSFQTGDTQYF

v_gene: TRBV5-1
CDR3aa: CASSLDGQGNSGELFF

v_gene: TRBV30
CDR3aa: CAWRRQVNTEAFF

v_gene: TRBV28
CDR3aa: CATNLRGSGGAGETQYF

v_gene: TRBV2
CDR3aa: CASRSGGTYNEQFF

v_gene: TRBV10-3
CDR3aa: CAITQGLNEQFF

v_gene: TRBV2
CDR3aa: CASRRQGYNEQFF

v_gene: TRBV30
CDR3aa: CAFRDRVGYTF

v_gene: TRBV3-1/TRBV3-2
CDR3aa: CASSFSWTEQKLFF

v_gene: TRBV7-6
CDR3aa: CASSLGQGAAKNIQYF

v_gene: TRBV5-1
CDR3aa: CASSLAGRSEAFF

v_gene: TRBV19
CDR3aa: CASSIRIRETQYF

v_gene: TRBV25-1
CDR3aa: CASSDEGFSGNTIYF

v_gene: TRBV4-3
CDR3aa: CASSQDLVSVHMRVADNEQFF

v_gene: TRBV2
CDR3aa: CASRAGSVTYEQYF

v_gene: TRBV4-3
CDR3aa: CASSQRGPGNTIYF

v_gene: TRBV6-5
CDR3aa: CASSATSGANVLTF

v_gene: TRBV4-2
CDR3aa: CASSHATGGDGYTF

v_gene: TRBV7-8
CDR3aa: CASSLGRQTRGGYTF

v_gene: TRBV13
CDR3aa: CASSYVAAEAFF

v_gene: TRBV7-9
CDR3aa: CASSSQGNTEAFF

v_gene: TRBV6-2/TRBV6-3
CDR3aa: CASSYGRVGRPMNTEAFF

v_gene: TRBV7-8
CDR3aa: CASSFQNTGYQPQHF

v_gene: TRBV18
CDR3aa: CASSPTVGEAEAFF

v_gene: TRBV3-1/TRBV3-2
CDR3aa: CASSQDRGGLSYNEQFF

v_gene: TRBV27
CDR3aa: CASSLFGDTGYEQYF

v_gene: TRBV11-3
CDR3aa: CASSPRGSSTDTQYF

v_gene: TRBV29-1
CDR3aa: CSVLSGENTGELFF

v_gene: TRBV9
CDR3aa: CASSARDRGLASYGYTF

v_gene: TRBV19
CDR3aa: CASSIGAGTNEKLFF

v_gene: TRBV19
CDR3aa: CATKGQRNTIYF

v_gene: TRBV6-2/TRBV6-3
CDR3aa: CASSYQQLNEKLFF

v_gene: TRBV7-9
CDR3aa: CASSSGGNLNQPQHF

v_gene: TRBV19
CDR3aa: CASSSGGANEQFF

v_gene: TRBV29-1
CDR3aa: CSVEGDSYEQYF

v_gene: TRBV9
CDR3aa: CASSSRPGPDQPQHF

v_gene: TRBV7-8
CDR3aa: CASSPGRETQYF

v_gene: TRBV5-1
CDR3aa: CASSLTGQRIPEAFF

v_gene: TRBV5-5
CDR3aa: CASSLWGGQETQYF